These 11 T cell receptor beta chains were all obtained from the same sample, sequenced in a study of T-cell memory formation after mild COVID-19. TCRdb recomputed calls from the 5' RACE reads with MiXCR, one row per CDR3 protein. The table has some 180,000 distinct CDR3 sequences, roughly 18% seen once. Material: PBMCs or a T cell subset sorted from them (not recorded which). All receptors come from a man aged 18 to 30 who had mild COVID-19 (a few samples of this study predate the infection). Cell type and time point are not known.

The chain carries TRBV12-3 or TRBV12-4 and TRBJ2-7, with 9 bases matching TRBD1. V trimming: 3 bases; J trimming: 7 bases; junction bases outside the gene matches: 10. The CDR3 length is 15 residues. CDR3 bases: TGTGCCAGCAGTTTGGCCGGGACAGGGACCCGGGAGCAGTACTTC. Its translation: CASSLAGTGTREQYF.

The J gene is TRBJ2-7, the V gene TRBV7-9; 10 bases map to TRBD1. From germline, CDR1 is SEHNR and CDR2 FQNEAQ (reference sequence). CDR3 length: 16 amino acids. The V segment lost 3 bases and the J segment 6 bases; nucleotides outside the gene matches: 11. CDR3 bases: TGTGCCAGCAGCTTGACAGGGGGCGGTTCGTCATCCGAGCAGTACTTC. It translates to CASSLTGGGSSSEQYF.

The chain joins TRBV5-1 to TRBJ1-1; 7 bases are a match to TRBD1. Germline lookup yields CDR1 SGHRS and CDR2 YFSETQ. CDR3 length equals 14 residues. V shed 4 bases and J 4 bases; nucleotides not matched to a gene: 7. The chain's CDR3 is CASSEQGVGTEAFF. The CDR3 bases are TGCGCCAGCAGCGAGCAGGGGGTGGGCACTGAAGCTTTCTTT.

This clonotype was seen a handful of times. CDR3 coding DNA: TGTGCCAGCAGCGGGCCCGGCCGGGAGGATAATGAAAAACTGTTTTTT. Protein sequence: CASSGPGREDNEKLFF. The chain uses TRBV9 and TRBJ1-4, with D unclear. Germline V gene sequence: CDR1 SGDLS, CDR2 YYNGEE. CDR3 length equals 16 residues. The V end was cut by 3 bases, the J end by 4 bases, with 16 bases between.

This clonotype was counted between two and nine times. The rearrangement joins TRBV7-3 to TRBJ2-3, with D possibly matching TRBD1 (6 bases). V lost 4 bases, J lost 4 bases, and 12 bases lay in between. This CDR3 is built from 14 residues. Germline V CDR1 and CDR2: SGHTA, FQGTGA. CDR3 nucleotide sequence: TGTGCCAGCAGCTCCTCAGGGGTTTCAGATACGCAGTATTTT. This encodes CASSSSGVSDTQYF.

The V and J genes are TRBV7-9 and TRBJ2-3; D is tentatively TRBD1 or TRBD2 (6 bases each). The V gene's germline CDR1 is SEHNR and CDR2 FQNEAQ (reference sequence). V was trimmed by 7 bases and J by 0 bases, leaving 11 bases between them. The CDR3 runs to 14 residues. CDR3 protein: CASKGGFSTDTQYF. In nucleotides, the CDR3 is TGTGCCAGCAAGGGGGGCTTTAGCACAGATACGCAGTATTTT.

This clonotype was seen only a few times. The chain joins TRBV29-1 to TRBJ1-1; unclear D gene. The CDR3 consists of 12 residues. The V gene's germline CDR1 is SQVTM and CDR2 ANQGSEA. Trimming shortened V by 1 base and J by 10 bases, and 13 bases separated the two germline ends. CDR3 sequence: CSVEGAKGPAFF. For the CDR3, the DNA is TGCAGCGTTGAAGGAGCGAAGGGCCCAGCTTTCTTT.

The chain is built from TRBV19 and TRBJ1-5, with a tentative D call TRBD1 (6 bases). Germline V gene data show CDR1 as LNHDA and CDR2 as SQIVND (reference sequence). CDR3 length: 16 residues. Trimming took 1 base from V and 1 from J, leaving 11 bases between them. DNA for the CDR3: TGTGCCAGTAGTATAGCTAAACAGGGAAGCAATCAGCCCCAGCATTTT. It yields the protein CASSIAKQGSNQPQHF.

The chain recombines TRBV12-3 or TRBV12-4 with TRBJ1-6, with D tentatively TRBD1 (6 bases). Deletions cut 5 bases from V and 7 bases from J, with 9 bases between. This CDR3 has 13 residues. CDR3 nucleotide sequence: TGTGCCAGCAGTGGAACAGGGAATTCACCCCTCCACTTT. It codes for CASSGTGNSPLHF.

This clonotype was observed a few times. The genes are TRBV19 and TRBJ1-1; 7 bases are shared with TRBD1. Germline lookup yields CDR1 LNHDA and CDR2 SQIVND (reference sequence). The CDR3 runs 13 residues. J lost 9 bases, V lost 0 bases, and 4 bases had no gene match. CDR3: CASSIEGQTKAFF. In DNA form, the CDR3 reads TGTGCCAGTAGTATAGAGGGACAGACAAAAGCTTTCTTT.

This chain links TRBV20-1 with TRBJ1-3; the D gene is possibly TRBD1 (5 bases). Germline V lookup: CDR1 DFQATT, CDR2 SNEGSKA (reference sequence). The CDR3 is 15 residues long. Trimming left V 7 bases short and J 2 bases short, with 18 bases between. Written as DNA, the CDR3 is TGCAGTGATCCGCGCCGGGACGGAGCTGGAAACACCATATATTTT. Its translation is CSDPRRDGAGNTIYF.